The clone carrying this TCR beta chain has a count of ten or more. Its antigen is currently unknown. CDR1 is SGHTA, CDR2 FQGNSA, per germline. This CDR3 is 16 amino acids long. Primed by a sample-barcoded 5' primer and a J-beta primer mix, a second PCR proceeded for about 6 to 11 cycles. Via MiXCR, TCRdb re-called the 5' RACE reads, giving one row per CDR3 protein. This sample yields about 800,000 distinct CDR3 sequences, of which around 25% are seen a single time; more than 3% belongs to the top ten. This specimen belongs to a study of blood T cells in healthy people across ages. Notes on the study in general: Unsorted PBMCs prevented conclusive naive versus antigen-experienced comparison. TCR beta diversity, measured per million T cells, fell in a roughly linear way with age.

These data are also associated with another study on T cells of mothers and their children.

The sample comprised blood. The chain couples TRBV7-2 to TRBJ2-5, with 16 bases lining up with TRBD2. The assigned J gene may be wrong: the sequence end matches TRBJ2-1 better. This TCR derives from a boy between 5 and 17 years old in good health. CDR3 bases: TGTGCCAGCAGCTTAGGCGGGACTAGCGGGAGGGTTGAGCAGTTCTTC. Residues: CASSLGGTSGRVEQFF.